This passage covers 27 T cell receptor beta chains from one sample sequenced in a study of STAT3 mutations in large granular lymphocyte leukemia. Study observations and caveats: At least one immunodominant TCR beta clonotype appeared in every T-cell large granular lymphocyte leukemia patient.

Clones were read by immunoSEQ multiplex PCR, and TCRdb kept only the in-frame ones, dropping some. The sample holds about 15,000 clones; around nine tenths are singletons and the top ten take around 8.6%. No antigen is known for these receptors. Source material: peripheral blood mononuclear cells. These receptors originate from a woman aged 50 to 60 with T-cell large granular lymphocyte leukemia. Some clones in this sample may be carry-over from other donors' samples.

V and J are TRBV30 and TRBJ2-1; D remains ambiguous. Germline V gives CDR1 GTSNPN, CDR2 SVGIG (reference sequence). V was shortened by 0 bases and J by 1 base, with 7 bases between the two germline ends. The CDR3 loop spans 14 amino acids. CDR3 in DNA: TGTGCCTGGAGTGTAGGAGTGTCCTACAATGAGCAGTTCTTC. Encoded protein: CAWSVGVSYNEQFF.

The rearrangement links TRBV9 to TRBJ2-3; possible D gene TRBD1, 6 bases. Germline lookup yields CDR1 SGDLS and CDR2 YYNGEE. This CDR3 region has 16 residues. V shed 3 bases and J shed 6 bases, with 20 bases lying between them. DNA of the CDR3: TGTGCCAGCAGCGCCGGGACAACATGGAGCCTTGATACGCAGTATTTT. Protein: CASSAGTTWSLDTQYF.

This CDR3 is CASSRQGASYEQYF. As DNA, the CDR3 is TGTGCCAGTAGTCGACAGGGGGCGAGCTACGAGCAGTACTTC. This chain joins TRBV19 and TRBJ2-7, with 10 positions matching TRBD1. Trimming took 5 bases from V and 3 from J; bases not matched to a gene: 4. Germline CDR1 LNHDA, CDR2 SQIVND (reference sequence). CDR3 length: 14 residues.

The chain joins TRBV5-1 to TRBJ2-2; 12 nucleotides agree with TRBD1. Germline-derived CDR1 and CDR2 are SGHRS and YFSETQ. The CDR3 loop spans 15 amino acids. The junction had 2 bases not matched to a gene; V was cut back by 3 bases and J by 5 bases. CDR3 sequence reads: CASSWDRGRTGELFF. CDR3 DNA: TGCGCCAGCAGCTGGGACAGGGGGCGAACCGGGGAGCTGTTTTTT.

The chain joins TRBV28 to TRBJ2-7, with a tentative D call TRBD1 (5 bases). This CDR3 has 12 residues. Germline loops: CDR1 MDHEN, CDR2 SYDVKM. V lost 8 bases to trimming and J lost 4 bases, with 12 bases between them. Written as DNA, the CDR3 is TGTGCCAGCGGGCTACACAGGTACGAGCAGTACTTC. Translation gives CASGLHRYEQYF.

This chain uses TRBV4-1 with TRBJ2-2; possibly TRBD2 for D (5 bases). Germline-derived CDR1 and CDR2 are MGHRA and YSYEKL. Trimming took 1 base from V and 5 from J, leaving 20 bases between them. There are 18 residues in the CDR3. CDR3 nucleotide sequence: TGCGCCAGCAGCCAAGCTATCCTACGGGGAGTATGGACCGGGGAGCTGTTTTTT. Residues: CASSQAILRGVWTGELFF.

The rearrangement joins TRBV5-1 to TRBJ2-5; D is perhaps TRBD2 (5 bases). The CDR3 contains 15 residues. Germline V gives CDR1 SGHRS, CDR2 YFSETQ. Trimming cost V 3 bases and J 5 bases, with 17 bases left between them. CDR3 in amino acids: CASSSRGSAWETQYF. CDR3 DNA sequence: TGCGCCAGCAGCTCCCGAGGGTCGGCTTGGGAGACCCAGTACTTC.

CDR3 DNA: TGTGCCTGGAGTGGCAAGGGGCGATATAGCAATCAGCCCCAGCATTTT. Translation gives CAWSGKGRYSNQPQHF. V gene TRBV30 combines with J gene TRBJ1-5; tentative D call: TRBD1 (5 bases). The ends were cut back, 1 base at V and 0 bases at J, with 13 bases in the middle. CDR3 length: 16 residues. Germline CDR1 is GTSNPN and CDR2 is SVGIG (reference sequence).

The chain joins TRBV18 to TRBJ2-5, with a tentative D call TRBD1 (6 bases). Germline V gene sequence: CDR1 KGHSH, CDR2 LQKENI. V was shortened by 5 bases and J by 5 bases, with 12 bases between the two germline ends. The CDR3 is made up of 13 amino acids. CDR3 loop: CASSSGHGETQYF. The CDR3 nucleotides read TGTGCCAGCTCATCGGGACACGGGGAGACCCAGTACTTC.

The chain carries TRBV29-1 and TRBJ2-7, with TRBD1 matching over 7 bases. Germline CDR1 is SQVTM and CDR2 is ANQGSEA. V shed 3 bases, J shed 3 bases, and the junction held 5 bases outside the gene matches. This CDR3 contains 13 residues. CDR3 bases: TGCAGCGTTGATGAGGCAGGGGGCTACGAGCAGTACTTC. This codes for CSVDEAGGYEQYF.

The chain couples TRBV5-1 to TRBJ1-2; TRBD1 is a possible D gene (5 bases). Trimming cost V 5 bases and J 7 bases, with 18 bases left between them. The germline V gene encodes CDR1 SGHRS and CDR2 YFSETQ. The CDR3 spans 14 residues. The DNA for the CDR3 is TGCGCCAGCAGTAAGACAGCTGATGCCCCTGGCTACACCTTC. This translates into CASSKTADAPGYTF.

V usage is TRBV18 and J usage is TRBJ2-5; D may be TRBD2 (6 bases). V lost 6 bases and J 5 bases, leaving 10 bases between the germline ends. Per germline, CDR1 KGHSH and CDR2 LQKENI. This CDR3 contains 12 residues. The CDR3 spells CASSQAGETQYF. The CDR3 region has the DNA TGTGCCAGCTCGCAGGCGGGGGAGACCCAGTACTTC.

CDR3 sequence reads: CASSRDRESSPLHF. The DNA of the CDR3 is TGTGCCAGCTCACGAGACAGGGAGAGTTCACCCCTCCACTTT. V and J are TRBV18 and TRBJ1-6; 7 nucleotides line up with TRBD1. Per germline, CDR1 KGHSH and CDR2 LQKENI. The CDR3 runs to 14 residues. J gave up 9 bases and V 4 bases, and 6 bases lay outside the gene matches.

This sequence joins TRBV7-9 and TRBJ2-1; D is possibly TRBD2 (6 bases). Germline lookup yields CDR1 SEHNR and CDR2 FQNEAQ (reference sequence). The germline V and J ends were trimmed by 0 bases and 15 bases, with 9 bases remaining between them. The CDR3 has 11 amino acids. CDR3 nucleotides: TGTGCCAGCAGCTTAGCCGGACTAACGTTCTTC. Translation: CASSLAGLTFF. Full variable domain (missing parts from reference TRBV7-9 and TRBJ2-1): DTGVSQNPRHKITKRGQNVTFRCDPISEHNRLYWYRQTLGQGPEFLTYFQNEAQLEKSRLLSDRFSAERPKGSFSTLEIQRTEQGDSAMYLCASSLAGLTFFGPGTRLTVL.

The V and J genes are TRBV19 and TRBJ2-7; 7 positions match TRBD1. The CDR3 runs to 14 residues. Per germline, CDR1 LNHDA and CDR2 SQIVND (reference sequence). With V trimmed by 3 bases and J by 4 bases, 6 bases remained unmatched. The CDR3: CASSIRTGPYEQYF. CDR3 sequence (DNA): TGTGCCAGTAGTATCCGGACAGGCCCTTACGAGCAGTACTTC.

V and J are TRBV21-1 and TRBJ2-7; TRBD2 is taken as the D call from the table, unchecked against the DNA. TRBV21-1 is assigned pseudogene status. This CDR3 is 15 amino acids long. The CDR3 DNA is TGTGCCAGCAGCACCCGAGAGAGGGTTATCTACGAGCAGTACTTC. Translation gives CASSTRERVIYEQYF.

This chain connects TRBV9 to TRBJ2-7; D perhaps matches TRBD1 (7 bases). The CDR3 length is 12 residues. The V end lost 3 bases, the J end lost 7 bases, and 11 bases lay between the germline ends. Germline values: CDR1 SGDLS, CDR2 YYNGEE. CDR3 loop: CASSDQGGEQYF. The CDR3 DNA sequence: TGTGCCAGCAGCGACCAGGGGGGAGAGCAGTACTTC.

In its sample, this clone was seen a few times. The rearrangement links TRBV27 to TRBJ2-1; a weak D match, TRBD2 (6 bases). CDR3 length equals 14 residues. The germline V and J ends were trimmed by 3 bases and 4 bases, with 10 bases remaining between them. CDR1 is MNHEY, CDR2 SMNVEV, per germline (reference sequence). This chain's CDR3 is CASSLASVYNEQFF. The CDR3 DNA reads TGTGCCAGCAGTTTGGCTAGCGTATACAATGAGCAGTTCTTC.

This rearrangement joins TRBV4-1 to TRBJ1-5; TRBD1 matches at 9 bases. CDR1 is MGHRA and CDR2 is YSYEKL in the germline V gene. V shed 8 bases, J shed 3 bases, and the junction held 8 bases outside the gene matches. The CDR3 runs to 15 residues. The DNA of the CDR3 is TGCGCCAGCCCCACGGGACAGGGCCTCAATCAGCCCCAGCATTTT. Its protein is CASPTGQGLNQPQHF.

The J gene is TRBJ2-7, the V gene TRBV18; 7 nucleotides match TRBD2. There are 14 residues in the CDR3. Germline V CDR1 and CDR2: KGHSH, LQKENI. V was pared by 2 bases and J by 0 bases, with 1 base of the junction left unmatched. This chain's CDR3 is CASSPGTNSYEQYF. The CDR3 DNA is TGTGCCAGCTCACCAGGGACTAACTCCTACGAGCAGTACTTC.

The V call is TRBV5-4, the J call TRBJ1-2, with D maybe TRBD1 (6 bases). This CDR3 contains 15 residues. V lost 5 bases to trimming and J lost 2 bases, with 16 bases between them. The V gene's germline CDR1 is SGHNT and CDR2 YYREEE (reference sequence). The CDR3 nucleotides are TGTGCCAGCAGTAGGGGGATAGGCCGAAACTATGGCTACACCTTC. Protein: CASSRGIGRNYGYTF.

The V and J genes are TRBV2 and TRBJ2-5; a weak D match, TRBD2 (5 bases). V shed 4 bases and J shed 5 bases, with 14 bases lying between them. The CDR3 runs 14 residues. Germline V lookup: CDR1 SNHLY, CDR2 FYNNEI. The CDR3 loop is CASSVTGSGETQYF. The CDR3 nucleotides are TGTGCCAGCAGTGTCACGGGATCGGGGGAGACCCAGTACTTC.

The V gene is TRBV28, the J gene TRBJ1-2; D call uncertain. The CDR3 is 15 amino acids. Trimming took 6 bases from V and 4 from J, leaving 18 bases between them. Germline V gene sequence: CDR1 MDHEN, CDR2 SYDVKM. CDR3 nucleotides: TGTGCCAGCAGGCGATCAGAGTACCTCGGCTATGGCTACACCTTC. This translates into CASRRSEYLGYGYTF.

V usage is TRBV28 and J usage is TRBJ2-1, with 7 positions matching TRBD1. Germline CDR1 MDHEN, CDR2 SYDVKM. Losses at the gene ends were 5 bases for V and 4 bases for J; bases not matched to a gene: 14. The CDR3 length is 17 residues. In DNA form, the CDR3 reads TGTGCCAGCAGTCACTTGACAGGGCCGCCGACTTACAATGAGCAGTTCTTC. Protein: CASSHLTGPPTYNEQFF.

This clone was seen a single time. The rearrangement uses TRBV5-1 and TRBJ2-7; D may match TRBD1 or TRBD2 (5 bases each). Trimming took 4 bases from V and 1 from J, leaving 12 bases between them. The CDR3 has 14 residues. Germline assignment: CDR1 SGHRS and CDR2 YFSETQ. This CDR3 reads CASSPGRGSYEQYF. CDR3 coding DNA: TGCGCCAGCAGCCCGGGAAGGGGTTCCTACGAGCAGTACTTC. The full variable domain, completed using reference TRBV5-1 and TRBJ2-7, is KAGVTQTPRYLIKTRGQQVTLSCSPISGHRSVSWYQQTPGQGLQFLFEYFSETQRNKGNFPGRFSGRQFSNSRSEMNVSTLELGDSALYLCASSPGRGSYEQYFGPGTRLTVT.

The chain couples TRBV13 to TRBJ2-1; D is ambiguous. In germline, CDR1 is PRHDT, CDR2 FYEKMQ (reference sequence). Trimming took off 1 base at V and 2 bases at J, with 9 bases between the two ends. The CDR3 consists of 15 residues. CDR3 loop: CASSLDIAPYNEQFF. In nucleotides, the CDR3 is TGTGCCAGCAGCTTAGACATCGCGCCCTACAATGAGCAGTTCTTC.

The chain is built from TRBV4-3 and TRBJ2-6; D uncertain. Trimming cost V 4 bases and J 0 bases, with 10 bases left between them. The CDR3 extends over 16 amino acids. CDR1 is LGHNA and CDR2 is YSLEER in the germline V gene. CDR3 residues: CASSRRPSSGANVLTF. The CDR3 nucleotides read TGCGCCAGCAGCCGGCGCCCGAGCTCTGGGGCCAACGTCCTGACTTTC.